The next 4 T cell receptor beta chains were all read from a single sample in a study of blood T cell repertoires in COVID-19. The protocol was immunoSEQ multiplex PCR, while the TCRdb copy is restricted to in-frame clones and leaves out a portion. The sample yields 110,000 to 150,000 clones, about nine tenths seen once. Sequenced sample: PBMCs or T cells enriched from blood (not recorded which). These receptors originate from a man over 45 who had recovered from COVID-19.

This clone has just a few counts. The chain couples TRBV28 to TRBJ2-5, with a tentative D call TRBD1 (7 bases). Trimming shortened V by 9 bases and J by 1 base, and 18 bases separated the two germline ends. The length of the CDR3 is 15 residues. Germline values: CDR1 MDHEN, CDR2 SYDVKM. CDR3 sequence (DNA): TGTGCCAGTCACAGGGGCCGGGGGTTCCAAGAGACCCAGTACTTC. Translation gives CASHRGRGFQETQYF.

In this sample, this clone turned up once. The chain carries TRBV9 and TRBJ2-1; 11 nucleotides agree with TRBD2. CDR1 and CDR2 (germline): SGDLS, YYNGEE. The CDR3 covers 16 residues. V trimming: 4 bases; J trimming: 7 bases; junction bases outside the gene matches: 10. CDR3: CASSPWGLAANNEQFF. DNA of the CDR3: TGTGCCAGCAGCCCTTGGGGACTAGCGGCCAATAATGAGCAGTTCTTC. The complete variable domain, with remaining parts taken from reference TRBV9 and TRBJ2-1, reads DSGVTQTPKHLITATGQRVTLRCSPRSGDLSVYWYQQSLDQGLQFLIQYYNGEERAKGNILERFSAQQFPDLHSELNLSSLELGDSALYFCASSPWGLAANNEQFFGPGTRLTVL.

The chain recombines TRBV3-1 (or the pseudogene TRBV3-2) with TRBJ1-5; perhaps TRBD1 as D (6 bases). V dropped 0 bases and J dropped 3 bases, with 18 bases sitting between them. The CDR3 spans 18 residues. From germline, CDR1 is LGHDT and CDR2 YNNKEL (reference sequence). CDR3 DNA sequence: TGTGCCAGCAGCCAAGAATCTCCCGGGGGGCGGACCAATCAGCCCCAGCATTTT. Amino acids: CASSQESPGGRTNQPQHF.

This clone was counted only a few times. V usage is TRBV7-6 and J usage is TRBJ1-5; D unclear. This CDR3 spans 13 amino acids. Trimming removed 4 bases at V and 7 bases at J, with 11 bases between. Germline V CDR1 and CDR2: SGHVS, FNYEAQ. This CDR3 is CASSSLAAQPQHF. CDR3 nucleotide sequence: TGTGCCAGCAGCTCGTTGGCGGCGCAGCCCCAGCATTTT. Filled out from reference TRBV7-6 and TRBJ1-5, the complete variable domain reads GAGVSQSPRYKVTKRGQDVALRCDPISGHVSLYWYRQALGQGPEFLTYFNYEAQQDKSGLPNDRFSAERPEGSISTLTIQRTEQRDSAMYRCASSSLAAQPQHFGDGTRLSIL.